Below are 10 T cell receptor beta chains sequenced from a single sample in a study of blood T cell repertoires in COVID-19. Profiling relied on immunoSEQ multiplex PCR, and the TCRdb table lists in-frame clones only, not all of them. This table has 25,000 to 30,000 clones, about 80% appearing once. Sequencing was carried out using peripheral blood. The receptors originated from a man in his 70s with active COVID-19.

This sequence joins TRBV19 and TRBJ1-2; 8 positions agree with TRBD1. This CDR3 region has 14 residues. Germline CDR1 and CDR2: LNHDA and SQIVND (reference sequence). Losses at the gene ends were 7 bases for V and 3 bases for J; bases not matched to a gene: 7. CDR3 sequence reads: CASMNPGQDYGYTF. CDR3 sequence (DNA): TGTGCCAGTATGAACCCGGGACAGGACTATGGCTACACCTTC.

The chain employs TRBV5-5 and TRBJ1-1; D perhaps matches TRBD1 (6 bases). The germline V and J ends were trimmed by 0 bases and 0 bases, with 15 bases remaining between them. The germline V gene has CDR1 SGHKS and CDR2 YYEKEE (reference sequence). The CDR3 is made up of 17 amino acids. The CDR3 coding sequence is TGTGCCAGCAGCTTGGCTGGGGGCTTTTCCATGAACACTGAAGCTTTCTTT. It specifies CASSLAGGFSMNTEAFF.

This sequence joins TRBV2 and TRBJ2-1, with 8 bases aligning to TRBD1. Germline V gene data show CDR1 as SNHLY and CDR2 as FYNNEI. The CDR3 is 18 amino acids. V shed 2 bases, J shed 4 bases, and the junction held 13 bases outside the gene matches. This CDR3 is CASSELGAGGQLYNEQFF. The DNA of the CDR3 is TGTGCCAGCAGTGAACTCGGGGCAGGGGGCCAACTATACAATGAGCAGTTCTTC.

V is TRBV7-3 and J is TRBJ2-3; 9 nucleotides line up with TRBD2. Germline V lookup: CDR1 SGHTA, CDR2 FQGTGA. The V gene end was trimmed by 2 bases and the J gene end by 4 bases; junction bases not matched to a gene: 10. The CDR3 contains 17 residues. DNA for the CDR3: TGTGCCAGCAGCTTATACGGCGGGGGGGCCGTATCAGATACGCAGTATTTT. This translates into CASSLYGGGAVSDTQYF.

The chain couples TRBV4-3 to TRBJ2-2; 12 bases align to TRBD2. Germline CDR1 is LGHNA and CDR2 is YSLEER. V shed 0 bases, J shed 6 bases, and the junction held 5 bases outside the gene matches. This CDR3 is built from 17 residues. CDR3 bases: TGCGCCAGCAGCCAAGATACTAGCGGGGGGAGGTCCGGGGAGCTGTTTTTT. Its protein product is CASSQDTSGGRSGELFF.

The chain recombines TRBV19 with TRBJ1-5; 7 bases agree with TRBD1. The V gene's germline CDR1 is LNHDA and CDR2 SQIVND (reference sequence). CDR3 length: 14 residues. V trimming: 4 bases; J trimming: 3 bases; junction bases outside the gene matches: 3. The CDR3 DNA sequence: TGTGCCAGTAGTAGGACAGGAAACAATCAGCCCCAGCATTTT. Translation: CASSRTGNNQPQHF.

The V and J genes are TRBV3-1 (or the pseudogene TRBV3-2) and TRBJ2-3; 8 bases match TRBD1. Looked up from germline, CDR1 is LGHDT and CDR2 is YNNKEL (reference sequence). The CDR3 loop spans 15 amino acids. V was pared by 4 bases and J by 4 bases, with 7 bases of the junction left unmatched. CDR3 in amino acids: CASSPGGGWADTQYF. For the CDR3, the DNA is TGTGCCAGCAGCCCAGGGGGCGGTTGGGCAGATACGCAGTATTTT.

The chain recombines TRBV30 with TRBJ2-5; the match to TRBD2 covers 12 bases. V lost 2 bases and J lost 9; bases outside the gene matches: 13. The length of the CDR3 is 16 residues. Germline CDR1 is GTSNPN and CDR2 is SVGIG (reference sequence). CDR3 residues: CAWSRRLAGARVAQYF. Written as DNA, the CDR3 is TGTGCCTGGAGTCGCCGACTAGCGGGGGCCCGAGTGGCCCAGTACTTC. Full variable domain (missing parts from reference TRBV30 and TRBJ2-5): SQTIHQWPATLVQPVGSPLSLECTVEGTSNPNLYWYRQAAGRGLQLLFYSVGIGQISSEVPQNLSASRPQDRQFILSSKKLLLSDSGFYLCAWSRRLAGARVAQYFGPGTRLLVL.

This chain uses TRBV9 with TRBJ1-5; no definite D call. The CDR3 loop spans 14 amino acids. Per germline, CDR1 SGDLS and CDR2 YYNGEE. The V and J ends lost 0 bases and 4 bases respectively, with 8 bases between them. Here the CDR3 DNA reads TGTGCCAGCAGCGTAGGGCCGCAGAATCAGCCCCAGCATTTT. Protein product: CASSVGPQNQPQHF.

The rearrangement joins TRBV11-1 to TRBJ1-1, with 8 positions matching TRBD1. Trimming removed 2 bases from V and 2 bases from J; junction bases left unmatched: 7. The CDR3 length is 16 residues. Per germline, CDR1 SGHAT and CDR2 FQDESV (reference sequence). CDR3 coding DNA: TGTGCCAGCAGCTTATTCCAGGGGGCCACTAACACTGAAGCTTTCTTT. It is translated as CASSLFQGATNTEAFF.